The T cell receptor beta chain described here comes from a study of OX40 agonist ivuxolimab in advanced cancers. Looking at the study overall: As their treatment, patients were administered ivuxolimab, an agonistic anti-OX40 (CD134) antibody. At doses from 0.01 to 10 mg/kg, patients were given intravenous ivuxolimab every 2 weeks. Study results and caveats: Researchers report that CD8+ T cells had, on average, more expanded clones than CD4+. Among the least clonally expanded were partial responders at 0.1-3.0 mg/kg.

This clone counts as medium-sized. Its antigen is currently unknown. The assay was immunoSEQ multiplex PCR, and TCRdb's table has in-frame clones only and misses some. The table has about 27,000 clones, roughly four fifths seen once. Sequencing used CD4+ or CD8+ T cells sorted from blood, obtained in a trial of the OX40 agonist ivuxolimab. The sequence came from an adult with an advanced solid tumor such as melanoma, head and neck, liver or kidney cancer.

The CDR3 nucleotides are TGTGCCAGTAGTCTGGGACAGGAGAATTCACCCCTCCACTTT. This sequence encodes CASSLGQENSPLHF. This chain joins TRBV19 and TRBJ1-6, with 8 bases matching TRBD1. The length of the CDR3 is 14 residues. Germline assignment: CDR1 LNHDA and CDR2 SQIVND (reference sequence). Trimming removed 5 bases from V and 7 bases from J; junction bases left unmatched: 4.